What follows are 30 T cell receptor beta chains derived from one specimen sequenced in a study of human T cells and chemical hapten exposure (dated by TCRdb to about 2021). The time point tag for this specimen amounts to: patch test 2, 6 weeks after DPC sensitization. The sample's treatment or condition, from its label and the paper: therapeutic diphenylcyclopropenone sensitization with weekly scalp DPC. Receptor amplification or capture employed RACE. TCRdb lists the instrument as NextSeq 500. TCRdb itself trimmed the public reads at Q25 with fastp, ran MiXCR and retained productive beta chains. Each CDR3 protein appears once, grouped with its most common genes and DNA. The sample yields more than 90,000 distinct CDR3 sequences; over 10% were counted once. The ten top clones hold 2.5% to 3.5% of the sample. The sequencing used whole blood, collected in connection with sensitization to the hapten diphenylcyclopropenone (DPC). These receptors were collected from a woman aged 40 to 49 with alopecia areata. Some clones in this sample may be carry-over from other donors' samples.

In DNA, the CDR3 is TGTGCCAGCTCCCCCGCTACGAACACCATATATTTT. The encoded protein is CASSPATNTIYF. This sequence joins TRBV7-9 and TRBJ1-3; D is undetermined. CDR1 is SEHNR and CDR2 is FQNEAQ in the germline V gene (reference sequence). Trimming removed 8 bases from V and 7 bases from J, with 12 bases in between. The CDR3 loop spans 12 amino acids. Full variable domain (remainder filled in from reference TRBV7-9 and TRBJ1-3): DTGVSQNPRHKITKRGQNVTFRCDPISEHNRLYWYRQTLGQGPEFLTYFQNEAQLEKSRLLSDRFSAERPKGSFSTLEIQRTEQGDSAMYLCASSPATNTIYFGEGSWLTVV.

This clonotype was observed at least ten times. The chain couples TRBV6-2 or TRBV6-3 to TRBJ1-2; tentatively, D is TRBD1 (5 bases). The germline V gene encodes CDR1 MNHEY and CDR2 SVGEGT. Trimming pared 0 bases from V and 8 bases from J, leaving 19 bases between. This CDR3 region has 16 residues. CDR3 sequence reads: CASSYSGGATARGYTF. For the CDR3, the DNA is TGTGCCAGCAGTTACTCCGGCGGGGCAACCGCTCGGGGCTACACCTTC.

J is TRBJ1-3 and V is TRBV4-1, with D unresolved. Per germline, CDR1 MGHRA and CDR2 YSYEKL. The CDR3 is 15 amino acids. The V end lost 4 bases, the J end lost 2 bases, and 12 bases lay between the germline ends. The CDR3: CASSPPGRTGNTIYF. The CDR3 nucleotides read TGCGCCAGCAGCCCCCCCGGGCGGACTGGAAACACCATATATTTT.

The table lists this clonotype with many counts. The rearrangement uses TRBV4-2 and TRBJ2-7, with 12 bases matching TRBD2. In germline, CDR1 is LGHNA, CDR2 YNFKEQ. The J segment lost 0 bases and the V segment lost 4 bases, leaving 13 bases of the junction unmatched. The CDR3 extends over 19 amino acids. CDR3 DNA sequence: TGTGCCAGCAGCCGCACCCCGGGACTAGCGGGCGTCCCCTCCTACGAGCAGTACTTC. Amino acids: CASSRTPGLAGVPSYEQYF.

This clonotype has at least ten counts. V gene TRBV13 combines with J gene TRBJ2-1; a weak D match, TRBD2 (5 bases). Per the germline V gene, CDR1 is PRHDT and CDR2 is FYEKMQ (reference sequence). Trimming pared 5 bases from V and 6 bases from J, leaving 20 bases between. The CDR3 is 16 amino acids. The CDR3 region is CASSGSGLRSFNEQFF. The CDR3 nucleotides read TGTGCCAGCAGCGGGTCGGGGTTAAGGAGCTTCAATGAGCAGTTCTTC.

This clonotype was observed a single time. The chain is built from TRBV20-1 and TRBJ2-1, with a tentative D call TRBD2 (6 bases). This CDR3 spans 11 amino acids. The V end was cut by 5 bases, the J end by 7 bases, with 9 bases between. The germline V gene encodes CDR1 DFQATT and CDR2 SNEGSKA (reference sequence). CDR3 coding DNA: TGCAGTGCTTGGGGGAGGAATGAGCAGTTCTTC. Residues: CSAWGRNEQFF.

This clonotype was picked up many times. The gene calls are TRBV7-9 and TRBJ2-2; D tentatively fits TRBD1 or TRBD2 (5 bases each). Per the germline V gene, CDR1 is SEHNR and CDR2 is FQNEAQ (reference sequence). This CDR3 has 13 amino acids. V lost 1 base, J lost 6 bases, and 6 bases lay in between. The CDR3 reads CASSLEGPGELFF. CDR3 nucleotides: TGTGCCAGCAGCTTAGAGGGACCCGGGGAGCTGTTTTTT.

This clonotype showed up many times. The chain carries TRBV9 and TRBJ2-7; D gene unclear. Germline V gene sequence: CDR1 SGDLS, CDR2 YYNGEE. V was clipped by 0 bases and J by 0 bases, with 13 bases between them. This CDR3 has 16 amino acids. CDR3 loop: CASSVASDGPSYEQYF. The DNA of the CDR3 is TGTGCCAGCAGCGTAGCTTCGGACGGACCCTCCTACGAGCAGTACTTC.

Details on this clonotype: A much larger clone sits a single nucleotide away, making a read error possible. The chain recombines TRBV7-9 with TRBJ2-7; D is unclear. This CDR3 region has 14 residues. CDR1 and CDR2 from the germline V gene are SEHNR and FQNEAQ (reference sequence). V was cut by 5 bases and J by 3 bases, with 14 bases left in between. In DNA form, the CDR3 reads TGTGCCAGCAGCCAAGGCCTAGATTACTACGAGCAGTACTTC. Encoded protein: CASSQGLDYYEQYF.

V is TRBV28 and J is TRBJ2-7, with D possibly matching TRBD2 (6 bases). V was trimmed by 5 bases and J by 9 bases, leaving 11 bases between them. The germline V gene encodes CDR1 MDHEN and CDR2 SYDVKM. The CDR3 extends over 11 amino acids. CDR3 coding DNA: TGTGCCAGCAGTCCGGGCGGGGTGCAGTACTTC. As protein: CASSPGGVQYF.

This clonotype was found a few times. The chain uses TRBV27 and TRBJ2-2; 7 bases agree with TRBD1. The CDR3 is 14 residues long. Trimming at V came to 6 bases and at J to 7 bases, leaving 8 bases not matched to a gene. Germline V lookup: CDR1 MNHEY, CDR2 SMNVEV (reference sequence). CDR3 amino acids: CASRRETGYGELFF. The CDR3 DNA follows: TGTGCCAGCAGAAGAGAGACAGGGTACGGGGAGCTGTTTTTT.

This clonotype was detected a few times. J is TRBJ2-1 and V is TRBV6-2 or TRBV6-3; D ambiguous. Trimming removed 7 bases at V and 0 bases at J, with 10 bases between. Germline V gives CDR1 MNHEY, CDR2 SVGEGT. The CDR3 extends over 14 amino acids. The CDR3 sequence: CASNGVSSYNEQFF. The CDR3, as DNA: TGTGCCAGCAATGGAGTGAGCTCCTACAATGAGCAGTTCTTC.

This clonotype was recorded at least ten times. This chain uses TRBV6-2 or TRBV6-3 with TRBJ1-1; weak D call: TRBD1 (5 bases). The CDR3 spans 14 residues. With 1 base removed from V and 2 bases from J, the gap between germline ends came to 8 bases. Germline CDR1 is MNHEY and CDR2 is SVGEGT. The CDR3 loop is CASSYLTVNTEAFF. The DNA for the CDR3 is TGTGCCAGCAGTTACTTGACAGTAAACACTGAAGCTTTCTTT.

The chain uses TRBV5-6 and TRBJ2-7; 7 bases agree with TRBD1. From germline, CDR1 is SGHDT and CDR2 YYEEEE. V lost 0 bases, J lost 6 bases, and 6 bases stayed unmatched. The CDR3 is 14 residues long. Written as DNA, the CDR3 is TGTGCCAGCAGCTTGGGGGACAGTGACGCCGAGCAGTACTTC. Its protein is CASSLGDSDAEQYF.

This clonotype came up a few times. J is TRBJ1-1 and V is TRBV18, with 7 bases lining up with TRBD1. Trimming took 3 bases from V and 4 from J; bases not matched to a gene: 11. CDR1 and CDR2 from the germline V gene are KGHSH and LQKENI. The length of the CDR3 is 16 residues. CDR3 amino acids: CASSPGGGRGGTEAFF. Written as DNA, the CDR3 is TGTGCCAGCTCACCGGGAGGGGGCAGGGGTGGCACTGAAGCTTTCTTT.

This clonotype was counted a few times. CDR3 coding DNA: TGTGCCATCAGGGAACAGGGGGCCCCTTCACCCCTCCACTTT. This codes for CAIREQGAPSPLHF. This chain connects TRBV10-3 to TRBJ1-6; 9 bases map to TRBD1. The CDR3 is 14 residues long. V was clipped by 6 bases and J by 9 bases; unmatched bases: 6. Germline V gene sequence: CDR1 ENHRY, CDR2 SYGVKD.

This clonotype has at least ten counts. The V call is TRBV9, the J call TRBJ2-5; perhaps TRBD2 as D (5 bases). The length of the CDR3 is 14 residues. Per germline, CDR1 SGDLS and CDR2 YYNGEE. V gave up 4 bases and J gave up 1 base, with 11 bases separating them. DNA for the CDR3: TGTGCCAGCAGCCCCTGGGAGTTCCAAGAGACCCAGTACTTC. Protein: CASSPWEFQETQYF.

This clonotype was seen many times. The genes are TRBV6-1 and TRBJ2-3; D call uncertain. With 3 bases removed from V and 5 bases from J, the gap between germline ends came to 6 bases. The CDR3 sequence is 12 residues long. Germline V gives CDR1 MNHNS, CDR2 SASEGT. CDR3 in DNA: TGTGCCAGCAGTGAGTGGAAAGATACGCAGTATTTT. Residues: CASSEWKDTQYF.

This clonotype was seen at least ten times. The chain employs TRBV25-1 and TRBJ2-5; 14 bases match TRBD2. The CDR3 covers 18 residues. J gave up 4 bases and V 5 bases, and 12 bases lay outside the gene matches. Germline CDR1 is MGHDK and CDR2 is SYGVNS. This CDR3 reads CASSTRRLAGGPRETQYF. In nucleotides, the CDR3 is TGTGCCAGCAGTACCCGAAGACTAGCGGGAGGGCCGAGAGAGACCCAGTACTTC. The whole variable domain, filled in from reference TRBV25-1 and TRBJ2-5, reads EADIYQTPRYLVIGTGKKITLECSQTMGHDKMYWYQQDPGMELHLIHYSYGVNSTEKGDLSSESTVSRIRTEHFPLTLESARPSHTSQYLCASSTRRLAGGPRETQYFGPGTRLLVL.

This clonotype has just a few counts. The chain employs TRBV2 and TRBJ1-6; D gene uncertain. V was shortened by 3 bases and J by 13 bases, with 10 bases between the two germline ends. The germline CDR1 and CDR2 sequences are SNHLY and FYNNEI. The CDR3 runs to 12 residues. The CDR3 sequence is CASSDFPGPLHF. The CDR3, as DNA: TGTGCCAGCAGTGACTTCCCCGGCCCCCTCCACTTT.

This clonotype was detected a few times. The chain is built from TRBV6-2 or TRBV6-3 and TRBJ2-1, with 9 bases that match TRBD2. Germline V gene sequence: CDR1 MNHEY, CDR2 SVGEGT. The V and J ends lost 6 bases and 2 bases, in that order; junction bases with no gene match: 8. The length of the CDR3 is 16 residues. The CDR3 here is CASRDSGSRTYNEQFF. The CDR3 bases are TGTGCCAGCAGGGATAGCGGGAGTCGGACCTACAATGAGCAGTTCTTC.

This clonotype was observed many times. CDR3 nucleotide sequence: TGTGCCAGCTCACCGCTAACTAGCCGGAACGAGCAGTTCTTC. This translates into CASSPLTSRNEQFF. This chain connects TRBV18 to TRBJ2-1, with D possibly TRBD2 on 6 matching bases. V gave up 3 bases and J gave up 10 bases, with 16 bases separating them. Germline-derived CDR1 and CDR2 are KGHSH and LQKENI. This CDR3 region has 14 residues.

There are many counts of this clonotype. This chain connects TRBV5-4 to TRBJ1-6; 7 nucleotides align to TRBD1. The CDR3 extends over 14 amino acids. In germline, CDR1 is SGHNT, CDR2 YYREEE (reference sequence). V was clipped by 3 bases and J by 5 bases; unmatched bases: 2. This CDR3 reads CASSWDSNNSPLHF. The DNA of the CDR3 is TGTGCCAGCAGCTGGGACAGCAATAATTCACCCCTCCACTTT.

The chain links TRBV28 to TRBJ2-1; 12 bases map to TRBD2. Germline CDR1 MDHEN, CDR2 SYDVKM. The CDR3 runs 14 residues. J was trimmed by 11 bases and V by 8 bases; bases with no gene match: 10. The CDR3 is CASQTGTSGPQQFF. CDR3 nucleotide sequence: TGTGCCAGCCAAACAGGGACTAGCGGGCCCCAGCAGTTCTTC.

This clonotype was picked up a small number of times. The chain has TRBV7-2 and TRBJ2-1; 11 positions match TRBD2. Germline V gives CDR1 SGHTA, CDR2 FQGNSA. This CDR3 has 14 amino acids. Germline trimming cut 3 bases from V and 9 bases from J; bases unmatched to any gene: 4. CDR3: CASSFTSGSSEQFF. The CDR3 coding sequence is TGTGCCAGCAGCTTTACTAGCGGGAGTAGTGAGCAGTTCTTC.

This clonotype came up many times. The genes are TRBV11-2 and TRBJ2-2, with 9 positions matching TRBD1. Germline CDR1 SGHAT, CDR2 FQNNGV. Losses at the gene ends were 4 bases for V and 6 bases for J; bases not matched to a gene: 6. The CDR3 runs 15 residues. This CDR3 is CASSSGTGHAGELFF. The CDR3 DNA sequence: TGTGCCAGCAGCTCCGGGACAGGGCACGCCGGGGAGCTGTTTTTT.

J is TRBJ1-2 and V is TRBV5-6; tentative D call: TRBD1 (5 bases). The germline gives CDR1 SGHDT, CDR2 YYEEEE. The V gene lost 4 bases and the J gene lost 5 bases, with 21 bases spanning the gap. The CDR3 spans 16 residues. The CDR3, as DNA: TGTGCCAGCAGCCCTCCGACCTTAAACAAGGGGTATGGCTACACCTTC. Amino acid sequence: CASSPPTLNKGYGYTF.

The chain has TRBV5-6 and TRBJ1-2, with unresolved D. Germline CDR1 reads SGHDT; CDR2 reads YYEEEE. CDR3 length: 14 residues. V was clipped by 1 base and J by 8 bases, with 15 bases between them. CDR3: CASSLPQHANGYTF. For the CDR3, the DNA is TGTGCCAGCAGCTTGCCGCAACACGCTAACGGCTACACCTTC.

This clonotype was detected ten times or more. The chain couples TRBV4-3 to TRBJ2-1; no reliable D call. The CDR3 consists of 18 residues. Germline CDR1 reads LGHNA; CDR2 reads YSLEER. Trimming took off 4 bases at V and 0 bases at J, with 19 bases between the two ends. This chain's CDR3 is CASSRDPISIASYNEQFF. The CDR3 nucleotides read TGCGCCAGCAGCCGAGATCCCATCTCGATCGCCTCCTACAATGAGCAGTTCTTC.

The genes are TRBV11-2 and TRBJ2-3; no definite D call. In germline, CDR1 is SGHAT, CDR2 FQNNGV. Trimming removed 6 bases from V and 4 bases from J, with 11 bases in between. This CDR3 contains 13 residues. The CDR3, as DNA: TGTGCCAGCAGTTCTGCTAGGGCAGATACGCAGTATTTT. Translating gives CASSSARADTQYF.